The following is a T cell receptor (beta chain) sequence with its context. These data are taken from a study of T-cell memory formation after mild COVID-19. Via MiXCR, TCRdb re-called the 5' RACE reads, giving one row per CDR3 protein. The table shows tens of thousands of distinct CDR3 sequences, with 15% to 20% occurring only once. Trimming left V 0 bases short and J 1 base short, with 11 bases between. This CDR3 has 16 amino acids. CDR1 and CDR2 (germline): SGHVS, FNYEAQ. The sequence came from an adult woman who had mild COVID-19 (a few samples of this study predate the infection). Cell type and time point are not known. Sequencing was performed on PBMCs or a T cell subset sorted from them (not recorded which). The genes are TRBV7-6 and TRBJ2-3; a possible D gene is TRBD1 (6 bases). CDR3 residues: CASSLAEAGGTDTQYF. The CDR3 DNA is TGTGCCAGCAGCTTAGCGGAGGCAGGGGGCACAGATACGCAGTATTTT.